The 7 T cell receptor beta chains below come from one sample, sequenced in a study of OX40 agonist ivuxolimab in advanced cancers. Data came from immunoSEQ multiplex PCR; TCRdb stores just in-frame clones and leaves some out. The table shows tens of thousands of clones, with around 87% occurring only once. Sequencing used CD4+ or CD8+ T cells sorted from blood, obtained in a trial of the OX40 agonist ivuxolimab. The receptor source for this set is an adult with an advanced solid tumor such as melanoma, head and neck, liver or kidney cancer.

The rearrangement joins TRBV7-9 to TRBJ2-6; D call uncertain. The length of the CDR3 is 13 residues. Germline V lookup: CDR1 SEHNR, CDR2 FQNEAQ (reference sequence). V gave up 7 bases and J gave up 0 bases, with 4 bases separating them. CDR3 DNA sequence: TGTGCCAGCACCAGCTCTGGGGCCAACGTCCTGACTTTC. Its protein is CASTSSGANVLTF. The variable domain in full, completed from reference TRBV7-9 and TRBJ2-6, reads DTGVSQNPRHKITKRGQNVTFRCDPISEHNRLYWYRQTLGQGPEFLTYFQNEAQLEKSRLLSDRFSAERPKGSFSTLEIQRTEQGDSAMYLCASTSSGANVLTFGAGSRLTVL.

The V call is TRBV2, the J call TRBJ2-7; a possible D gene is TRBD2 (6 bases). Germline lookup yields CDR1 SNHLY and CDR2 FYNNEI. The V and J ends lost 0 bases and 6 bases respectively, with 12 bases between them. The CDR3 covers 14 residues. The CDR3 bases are TGTGCCAGCAGTGAAGCGGGGGGACCTACCGAGCAGTACTTC. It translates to CASSEAGGPTEQYF.

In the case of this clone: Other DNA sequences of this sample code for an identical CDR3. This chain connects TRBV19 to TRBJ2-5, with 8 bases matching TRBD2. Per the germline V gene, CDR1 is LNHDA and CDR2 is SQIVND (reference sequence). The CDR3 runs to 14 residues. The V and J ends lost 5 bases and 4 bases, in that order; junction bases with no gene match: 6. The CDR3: CASSLGTSPETQYF. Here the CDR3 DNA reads TGTGCCAGTAGTCTTGGGACTAGTCCAGAGACCCAGTACTTC.

The CDR3 DNA follows: TGTGCCAGCTCACCGAGACAGGTTGAAGGAGAAAAACTGTTTTTT. Amino acid sequence: CASSPRQVEGEKLFF. The gene calls are TRBV18 and TRBJ1-4; D is possibly TRBD1 (6 bases). V was trimmed by 3 bases and J by 8 bases, leaving 16 bases between them. From germline, CDR1 is KGHSH and CDR2 LQKENI. The CDR3 has 15 residues.

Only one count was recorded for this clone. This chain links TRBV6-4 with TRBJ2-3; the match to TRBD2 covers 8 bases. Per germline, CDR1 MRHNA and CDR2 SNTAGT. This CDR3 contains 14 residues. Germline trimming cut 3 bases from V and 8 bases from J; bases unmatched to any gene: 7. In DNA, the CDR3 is TGTGCCAGCAGTGAGTCGGGGGGGACGGGTACGCAGTATTTT. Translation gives CASSESGGTGTQYF.

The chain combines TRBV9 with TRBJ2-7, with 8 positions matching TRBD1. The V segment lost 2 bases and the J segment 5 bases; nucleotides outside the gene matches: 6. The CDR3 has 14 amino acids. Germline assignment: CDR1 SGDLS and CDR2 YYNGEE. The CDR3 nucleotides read TGTGCCAGCAGCGTTGGACAGGGAGGCCACGAGCAGTACTTC. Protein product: CASSVGQGGHEQYF.

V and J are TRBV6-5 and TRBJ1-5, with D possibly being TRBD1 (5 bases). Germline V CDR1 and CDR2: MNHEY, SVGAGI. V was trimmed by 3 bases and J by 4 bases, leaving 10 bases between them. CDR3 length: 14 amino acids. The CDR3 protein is CASSYFQGNQPQHF. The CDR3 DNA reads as TGTGCCAGCAGTTATTTTCAGGGAAATCAGCCCCAGCATTTT.